These 8 T cell receptor beta chains were sequenced from one sample in a study of blood T cells in healthy people across ages. Using a J-beta primer mix together with a sample-barcoded 5' primer, a second PCR was run for roughly 6 to 11 cycles. From the 5' RACE reads, TCRdb called clonotypes with MiXCR, one entry per CDR3 protein. The sample gives fewer than 1,000,000 distinct CDR3 sequences, approximately 48% of which show up once; roughly 19% is in the top ten. Sequenced material: blood. These receptors were collected from a man in his sixties in good health.

V gene TRBV7-2 combines with J gene TRBJ2-7; D unresolved. V lost 5 bases, J lost 9 bases, and 17 bases lay in between. The CDR3 consists of 13 residues. CDR1 and CDR2 from the germline V gene are SGHTA and FQGNSA. In DNA, the CDR3 is TGTGCCAGCAGCCTATTAGGAACTTCCGGGCAGTACTTC. Amino acid sequence: CASSLLGTSGQYF.

The chain has TRBV7-2 and TRBJ2-1; 10 bases line up with TRBD2. This CDR3 has 17 residues. With V trimmed by 4 bases and J by 2 bases, 8 bases remained unmatched. The germline gives CDR1 SGHTA, CDR2 FQGNSA. CDR3 in DNA: TGTGCCAGCAGCTCCGGGTCTAGCGGGGGCGCCTACAATGAGCAGTTCTTC. Residues: CASSSGSSGGAYNEQFF.

This clonotype was found a few times. This chain joins TRBV27 and TRBJ2-3; D is unclear. This CDR3 comprises 15 residues. Trimming cost V 7 bases and J 3 bases, with 17 bases left between them. Germline V CDR1 and CDR2: MNHEY, SMNVEV (reference sequence). CDR3 sequence: CASTPFAGVTDTQYF. In DNA, the CDR3 is TGTGCCAGCACCCCTTTTGCTGGGGTAACAGATACGCAGTATTTT.

This clonotype was seen a handful of times. The chain couples TRBV20-1 to TRBJ2-7; D is possibly TRBD2 (5 bases). CDR1 and CDR2 from the germline V gene are DFQATT and SNEGSKA (reference sequence). Trimming took off 4 bases at V and 3 bases at J, with 10 bases between the two ends. The CDR3 contains 12 residues. CDR3 in amino acids: CSAKLGHYEQYF. The CDR3 DNA is TGCAGTGCTAAACTAGGGCACTACGAGCAGTACTTC.

The chain couples TRBV6-5 to TRBJ1-6; D not certain. The V gene lost 0 bases and the J gene lost 6 bases, with 18 bases spanning the gap. Germline lookup yields CDR1 MNHEY and CDR2 SVGAGI. CDR3 size: 18 residues. CDR3 region: CASSYSFPSSAGNSPLHF. The CDR3 coding sequence is TGTGCCAGCAGTTACTCCTTTCCCTCGTCGGCGGGTAATTCACCCCTCCACTTT.

This chain joins TRBV20-1 and TRBJ2-3; tentatively, D is TRBD1 (5 bases). V was shortened by 3 bases and J by 0 bases, with 10 bases between the two germline ends. The CDR3 covers 14 residues. The germline CDR1 and CDR2 sequences are DFQATT and SNEGSKA (reference sequence). The CDR3, as DNA: TGCAGTGCTAGCGTAGGGGTGAGCACAGATACGCAGTATTTT. As protein: CSASVGVSTDTQYF.

A word on this clonotype: This may arise from a read error, as a much more abundant clone is one base away. V and J are TRBV28 and TRBJ1-1; D is ambiguous. V was pared by 6 bases and J by 8 bases, with 10 bases between. CDR3 length equals 11 residues. The germline CDR1 and CDR2 sequences are MDHEN and SYDVKM. The chain's CDR3 is CASSRIKEAFF. The CDR3 DNA is TGTGCCAGCAGCAGAATTAAGGAAGCTTTCTTT.

This clonotype was recorded at least ten times. The gene calls are TRBV7-9 and TRBJ2-1; 7 nucleotides agree with TRBD1. With 5 bases clipped from V and 6 bases from J, the junction kept 10 bases outside the gene matches. In germline, CDR1 is SEHNR, CDR2 FQNEAQ (reference sequence). The CDR3 sequence is 15 residues long. The CDR3 loop is CASSPRNRGSNEQFF. The CDR3 bases are TGTGCCAGCAGCCCCCGGAACAGGGGATCCAATGAGCAGTTCTTC.